The clone carrying this T cell receptor (beta chain) was observed many times. The antigen is unknown. This CDR3 has 14 residues. Trimming pared 8 bases from V and 0 bases from J, leaving 13 bases between. The sample is drawn from a study of Graves' ophthalmopathy and Graves' hyperthyroidism. The authors amplified TCR beta CDR3 regions, and they did so from RNA transcripts for repertoire sequencing. The workflow started with a first-round RT-PCR run with HTBI primers and then moved on to a second-round multiplex PCR. TCRdb recomputed calls from the multiplex PCR reads with MiXCR, one row per CDR3 protein. Of 200,000 to 250,000 distinct CDR3 sequences in the sample, roughly 27% were seen once. General observations from the study: Most thyroid clonotypes with frequency above 0.001 were detected in blood too.

The specimen was peripheral blood. The clonotype was recovered from a man in his fifties or sixties with Graves' ophthalmopathy. The V call is TRBV12-3 or TRBV12-4, the J call TRBJ1-1; the D is unclear. CDR3 coding DNA: TGTGCCAGCTCGAGCGGGGAGATGAACACTGAAGCTTTCTTT. It is translated as CASSSGEMNTEAFF.